The 29 T cell receptor beta chains given below trace back to one sample, sequenced in a study of T cell changes during pregnancy in multiple sclerosis. The protocol was immunoSEQ multiplex PCR, while the TCRdb copy is restricted to in-frame clones and leaves out a portion. In the table there are around 68,000 clones, approximately 90% of which are singletons. The sample here was CD4+ T cells from peripheral blood mononuclear cells, taken before pregnancy. Every receptor here comes from a female donor with multiple sclerosis, enrolled in a pregnancy study.

The chain joins TRBV6-6 to TRBJ1-3, with D tentatively TRBD1 (6 bases). V lost 4 bases to trimming and J lost 0 bases, with 10 bases between them. CDR3 size: 15 residues. The germline CDR1 and CDR2 sequences are MNHNY and SVGAGI (reference sequence). CDR3 sequence (DNA): TGTGCCAGCAGTTCGACAGGATACTCTGGAAACACCATATATTTT. Its translation: CASSSTGYSGNTIYF.

The V gene is TRBV7-9, the J gene TRBJ1-2; no reliable D call. Germline V gene sequence: CDR1 SEHNR, CDR2 FQNEAQ (reference sequence). V lost 2 bases and J lost 4, with 8 bases in between. The CDR3 length is 13 residues. CDR3 region: CASSLLPSYGYTF. The DNA for the CDR3 is TGTGCCAGCAGCTTACTCCCCAGCTATGGCTACACCTTC. Full variable domain (missing parts from reference TRBV7-9 and TRBJ1-2): DTGVSQNPRHKITKRGQNVTFRCDPISEHNRLYWYRQTLGQGPEFLTYFQNEAQLEKSRLLSDRFSAERPKGSFSTLEIQRTEQGDSAMYLCASSLLPSYGYTFGSGTRLTVV.

This clone was recorded a few times. V gene TRBV18 combines with J gene TRBJ1-1; possibly TRBD1 for D (5 bases). Trimming cost V 2 bases and J 1 base, with 5 bases left between them. Germline V CDR1 and CDR2: KGHSH, LQKENI. The CDR3 contains 13 residues. The CDR3 sequence: CASSPGANTEAFF. The CDR3 region has the DNA TGTGCCAGCTCACCAGGGGCGAACACTGAAGCTTTCTTT.

This chain joins TRBV11-2 and TRBJ1-5; D ambiguous. CDR1 is SGHAT and CDR2 is FQNNGV in the germline V gene. The CDR3 has 13 amino acids. V lost 2 bases and J lost 0, with 2 bases in between. This CDR3 is CASSLYSNQPQHF. CDR3 nucleotides: TGTGCCAGCAGCTTATATAGCAATCAGCCCCAGCATTTT.

V usage is TRBV19 and J usage is TRBJ2-2; the match to TRBD1 covers 7 bases. After removal of 8 bases from V and 5 bases from J, the junction contained 8 bases not matched to a gene. CDR1 is LNHDA, CDR2 SQIVND, per germline (reference sequence). The CDR3 length is 14 residues. The CDR3 reads CASRPGQITGELFF. The CDR3 nucleotides are TGTGCCAGTCGCCCGGGACAGATAACCGGGGAGCTGTTTTTT.

The chain joins TRBV27 to TRBJ2-1; TRBD1 might be the D (6 bases). This CDR3 is 15 amino acids long. Germline CDR1 is MNHEY and CDR2 is SMNVEV (reference sequence). Trimming pared 7 bases from V and 6 bases from J, leaving 19 bases between. The CDR3 DNA follows: TGTGCCAGCACCCTTCGTAACAGGGTGGGCAATGAGCAGTTCTTC. It codes for CASTLRNRVGNEQFF.

This sequence joins TRBV11-3 and TRBJ1-6, with no clear D. The CDR3 totals 13 residues. Deletions cut 0 bases from V and 7 bases from J, with 4 bases between. CDR1 and CDR2 (germline): SGHNT, YENEEA. This CDR3 reads CASSLDINSPLHF. CDR3 in DNA: TGTGCCAGCAGCTTAGACATCAATTCACCCCTCCACTTT.

The rearrangement uses TRBV11-2 and TRBJ2-5; 14 bases are shared with TRBD2. Germline CDR1 is SGHAT and CDR2 is FQNNGV. There are 17 residues in the CDR3. The ends lost 5 bases at V and 1 base at J; junction bases unmatched: 6. CDR3 in amino acids: CASSPWTSGRSQETQYF. The CDR3 DNA reads as TGTGCCAGCAGCCCCTGGACTAGCGGGAGGAGCCAAGAGACCCAGTACTTC.

The chain has TRBV6-1 and TRBJ1-1; no clear D. Trimming took 1 base from V and 1 from J, leaving 7 bases between them. Germline CDR1 MNHNS, CDR2 SASEGT. The CDR3 has 14 amino acids. CDR3 sequence: CASSEVLKNTEAFF. The CDR3 nucleotides read TGTGCCAGCAGTGAAGTGCTAAAGAACACTGAAGCTTTCTTT.

The chain carries TRBV7-9 and TRBJ2-5; TRBD2 matches at 8 bases. The CDR3 spans 14 residues. The ends lost 4 bases at V and 5 bases at J; junction bases unmatched: 6. In germline, CDR1 is SEHNR, CDR2 FQNEAQ (reference sequence). The CDR3 loop reads CASSSWTSSETQYF. The CDR3 coding sequence is TGTGCCAGCAGCTCCTGGACTAGCAGCGAGACCCAGTACTTC.

The V and J genes are TRBV18 and TRBJ1-1; no reliable D call. The CDR3 is 13 residues long. V was clipped by 0 bases and J by 5 bases, with 7 bases between them. The germline gives CDR1 KGHSH, CDR2 LQKENI. The CDR3 DNA follows: TGTGCCAGCTCACCACCTTACAGAACTGAAGCTTTCTTT. Translated, it gives CASSPPYRTEAFF.

The chain combines TRBV12-5 with TRBJ2-3; D ambiguous. CDR1 is LGHNT, CDR2 FRNRAP, per germline. The CDR3 loop spans 13 amino acids. Between the trimmed V and J ends, which lost 0 bases and 10 bases, there was a span of 11 bases. CDR3 coding DNA: TGTGCTAGTGGTTTGGTCTCTGGTGGCCCGCAGTATTTT. Protein: CASGLVSGGPQYF.

The chain links TRBV7-2 to TRBJ1-4; 7 positions match TRBD1. From germline, CDR1 is SGHTA and CDR2 FQGNSA. CDR3 size: 16 residues. J lost 3 bases, V lost 5 bases, and 9 bases had no gene match. The CDR3, as DNA: TGTGCCAGCAGCGCTCACCGGGACAGAGCTAATGAAAAACTGTTTTTT. Protein product: CASSAHRDRANEKLFF.

The V call is TRBV2, the J call TRBJ1-1; D ambiguous. V was shortened by 11 bases and J by 5 bases, with 18 bases between the two germline ends. From germline, CDR1 is SNHLY and CDR2 FYNNEI. The CDR3 has 13 residues. The CDR3 nucleotides are TGTGCCTCTACCTCCGAGGTTGAAACTGAAGCTTTCTTT. Translation gives CASTSEVETEAFF.

The J gene is TRBJ1-5, the V gene TRBV21-1. TRBV21-1 has pseudogene status. This CDR3 comprises 13 residues. The CDR3 is CASSRRGNQPQHF. In DNA form, the CDR3 reads TGTGCCAGCAGCCGCCGCGGCAATCAGCCCCAGCATTTT.

The chain links TRBV2 to TRBJ2-2; the D is unclear. CDR3 size: 12 residues. Germline CDR1 SNHLY, CDR2 FYNNEI. V shed 2 bases and J shed 7 bases, with 5 bases lying between them. In nucleotides, the CDR3 is TGTGCCAGCAGTGAATTCGTCGGGGAGCTGTTTTTT. Its translation: CASSEFVGELFF.

This clone came up a few times. V and J are TRBV14 and TRBJ1-2; TRBD1 aligns across 7 bases. Trimming removed 4 bases from V and 5 bases from J; junction bases left unmatched: 4. CDR1 and CDR2 (germline): SGHDN, FVKESK. This CDR3 has 13 amino acids. CDR3 loop: CASSPDRIYGYTF. The CDR3 nucleotides are TGTGCCAGCAGCCCGGACAGGATATATGGCTACACCTTC.

The rearrangement uses TRBV19 and TRBJ1-1, with unresolved D. This CDR3 has 13 amino acids. V was trimmed by 3 bases and J by 1 base, leaving 6 bases between them. The germline gives CDR1 LNHDA, CDR2 SQIVND (reference sequence). CDR3 bases: TGTGCCAGTAGTATGTCGGGGAACACTGAAGCTTTCTTT. Protein: CASSMSGNTEAFF.

V gene TRBV6-1 combines with J gene TRBJ2-1; the D gene is possibly TRBD2 (6 bases). V was pared by 2 bases and J by 4 bases, with 15 bases between. The CDR3 has 16 amino acids. In germline, CDR1 is MNHNS, CDR2 SASEGT. The CDR3 DNA sequence: TGTGCCAGCAGTGAACGGAGGAGCGGGTTATACAATGAGCAGTTCTTC. The encoded protein is CASSERRSGLYNEQFF.

This CDR3 reads CASRFARDSGTQYF. The CDR3 nucleotides read TGCGCCAGCAGGTTTGCCCGGGACTCGGGAACCCAGTACTTC. The V gene is TRBV5-1, the J gene TRBJ2-5; TRBD2 is a possible D gene (6 bases). Trimming shortened V by 5 bases and J by 8 bases, and 19 bases separated the two germline ends. CDR1 and CDR2 from the germline V gene are SGHRS and YFSETQ. This CDR3 comprises 14 residues.

V and J are TRBV7-3 and TRBJ1-1; D perhaps matches TRBD1 (6 bases). V gave up 5 bases and J gave up 12 bases, with 16 bases separating them. Germline CDR1 SGHTA, CDR2 FQGTGA. CDR3 length: 12 amino acids. Here the CDR3 reads CASSTGKGESFF. Written as DNA, the CDR3 is TGTGCCAGCAGCACAGGGAAGGGAGAATCTTTCTTT.

This clone appeared a single time. V is TRBV5-4 and J is TRBJ2-1; D call uncertain. The V end was cut by 0 bases, the J end by 9 bases, with 10 bases between. Germline V CDR1 and CDR2: SGHNT, YYREEE (reference sequence). There are 13 residues in the CDR3. CDR3 region: CASSLAFSREQFF. DNA for the CDR3: TGTGCCAGCAGCTTGGCTTTTAGCCGTGAGCAGTTCTTC.

This sequence joins TRBV5-1 and TRBJ2-5, with D maybe TRBD2 (5 bases). This CDR3 has 15 amino acids. Germline values: CDR1 SGHRS, CDR2 YFSETQ. Trimming removed 1 base from V and 1 base from J, with 11 bases in between. The CDR3 sequence: CASSLTGILQETQYF. In DNA form, the CDR3 reads TGCGCCAGCAGCTTGACGGGGATACTCCAAGAGACCCAGTACTTC.

This clone was recorded a few times. The rearrangement joins TRBV6-1 to TRBJ2-1; D possibly corresponds to TRBD2 (5 bases). Germline values: CDR1 MNHNS, CDR2 SASEGT. V was trimmed by 5 bases and J by 12 bases, leaving 11 bases between them. This CDR3 is 11 amino acids long. CDR3 in amino acids: CASSPGLLQFF. CDR3 in DNA: TGTGCCAGCAGTCCCGGACTCCTGCAGTTCTTC.

The CDR3 DNA is TGTGCCAGCGTCCCCGCCCCGGGGATCGAGTCTCTTGGGCCCCAGCATTTT. Its protein is CASVPAPGIESLGPQHF. V and J are TRBV5-8 and TRBJ1-5; no clear D gene. CDR3 length: 17 amino acids. Germline V gives CDR1 SGHTS, CDR2 YDEGEE. The V end lost 7 bases, the J end lost 9 bases, and 29 bases lay between the germline ends. Full variable domain (outside the CDR3, taken from reference TRBV5-8 and TRBJ1-5): EAGVTQSPTHLIKTRGQQATLRCSPISGHTSVYWYQQALGLGLQFLLWYDEGEERNRGNFPPRFSGRQFPNYSSELNVNALELEDSALYLCASVPAPGIESLGPQHFGDGTRLSIL.

The CDR3 DNA follows: TGTGCCAGCACTCAGGGCATGAACCAAGAGACCCAGTACTTC. It is translated as CASTQGMNQETQYF. The V call is TRBV6-1, the J call TRBJ2-5, with a weak D call TRBD1 (5 bases). Between the trimmed V and J ends, which lost 7 bases and 0 bases, there was a span of 12 bases. The length of the CDR3 is 14 residues. The germline V gene encodes CDR1 MNHNS and CDR2 SASEGT.

The chain combines TRBV2 with TRBJ1-1, with D tentatively TRBD1 (5 bases). Trimming shortened V by 0 bases and J by 11 bases, and 16 bases separated the two germline ends. Germline CDR1 is SNHLY and CDR2 is FYNNEI. There are 14 residues in the CDR3. CDR3 DNA: TGTGCCAGCAGTGAAGCCGTAAGGCAGGGAATGGCTTTCTTT. It specifies CASSEAVRQGMAFF. The full variable domain, rest sourced from reference TRBV2 and TRBJ1-1, is EPEVTQTPSHQVTQMGQEVILRCVPISNHLYFYWYRQILGQKVEFLVSFYNNEISEKSEIFDDQFSVERPDGSNFTLKIRSTKLEDSAMYFCASSEAVRQGMAFFGQGTRLTVV.

V and J are TRBV5-1 and TRBJ1-1; TRBD1 agrees at 8 bases. The CDR3 length is 14 residues. Germline values: CDR1 SGHRS, CDR2 YFSETQ. V gave up 2 bases and J gave up 5 bases; unmatched junction bases: 5. The DNA for the CDR3 is TGCGCCAGCAGCTTCTCTACAGGGGGGACTGAAGCTTTCTTT. It codes for CASSFSTGGTEAFF.

J is TRBJ1-2 and V is TRBV12-2; no check of the table's D call, TRBD1, against the DNA was made. TRBV12-2 is deemed a pseudogene. CDR3 length: 15 residues. The CDR3 region has the DNA TGTGCAAGTCGCTTCCCGGGACAGGCATTCTATGGCTACACCTTC. The encoded protein is CASRFPGQAFYGYTF.